This passage covers 32 T cell receptor beta chains from one sample sequenced in a study of blood T cell repertoires in COVID-19. Assay: immunoSEQ multiplex PCR; the TCRdb copy retains only in-frame clones and omits some. The table has 200,000 to 250,000 clones, 87% seen once; the top ten hold around 7%. The sequencing input was PBMCs or T cells enriched from blood (not recorded which). These receptor sequences come from a man in his thirties or forties in a cohort exposed to, infected with or recovered from COVID-19 (not recorded which).

J is TRBJ2-7 and V is TRBV5-1, with TRBD1 identical over 9 bases. Germline V gene sequence: CDR1 SGHRS, CDR2 YFSETQ. The trim removed 4 bases at V and 4 bases at J, leaving 9 bases unmatched. The CDR3 is made up of 15 amino acids. This CDR3 is CASSGGTGSFYEQYF. CDR3 sequence (DNA): TGCGCCAGCAGCGGAGGGACAGGGAGCTTTTACGAGCAGTACTTC.

The chain links TRBV27 to TRBJ1-1; 7 bases are shared with TRBD1. Germline values: CDR1 MNHEY, CDR2 SMNVEV (reference sequence). The CDR3 has 14 amino acids. V was clipped by 6 bases and J by 7 bases; unmatched bases: 11. This chain's CDR3 is CASRSGTAQSEAFF. The CDR3 DNA sequence: TGTGCCAGCAGGTCCGGGACAGCACAGAGTGAAGCTTTCTTT.

The V gene is TRBV5-6, the J gene TRBJ2-1, with 7 bases fitting TRBD2. Germline assignment: CDR1 SGHDT and CDR2 YYEEEE. CDR3 length: 16 residues. After removal of 3 bases from V and 3 bases from J, the junction contained 9 bases not matched to a gene. CDR3 amino acids: CASSWGGQGHYNEQFF. CDR3 coding DNA: TGTGCCAGCAGCTGGGGAGGGCAGGGCCACTACAATGAGCAGTTCTTC.

This chain joins TRBV7-2 and TRBJ2-7, with unresolved D. CDR1 and CDR2 from the germline V gene are SGHTA and FQGNSA. V was cut by 1 base and J by 4 bases, with 11 bases left in between. This CDR3 has 14 residues. The CDR3 DNA follows: TGTGCCAGCAGCTTAGTCGGAGTCCAATACGAGCAGTACTTC. Amino acid sequence: CASSLVGVQYEQYF.

This chain links TRBV3-1 (or the pseudogene TRBV3-2) with TRBJ1-6; D unclear. V was pared by 3 bases and J by 0 bases, with 3 bases between. The V gene's germline CDR1 is LGHDT and CDR2 YNNKEL (reference sequence). The CDR3 runs to 14 residues. In DNA form, the CDR3 reads TGTGCCAGCAGCCACCTCTCCTATAATTCACCCCTCCACTTT. It yields the protein CASSHLSYNSPLHF.

There are a few counts of this clone. The chain joins TRBV28 to TRBJ2-6; D gene ambiguous. The CDR3 has 15 amino acids. The germline CDR1 and CDR2 sequences are MDHEN and SYDVKM. V lost 7 bases to trimming and J lost 1 base, with 11 bases between them. CDR3 nucleotides: TGTGCCAGCAACCTAGGATCTTCTGGGGCCAACGTCCTGACTTTC. This translates into CASNLGSSGANVLTF.

Only one count was recorded for this clone. The chain is built from TRBV10-3 and TRBJ1-1, with a tentative D call TRBD1 (6 bases). The CDR3 has 17 residues. The V and J ends lost 6 bases and 5 bases respectively, with 25 bases between them. The germline gives CDR1 ENHRY, CDR2 SYGVKD. CDR3 bases: TGTGCCATCAGACCAACCCGTACAGGGTTACGGGGAACTGAAGCTTTCTTT. The encoded protein is CAIRPTRTGLRGTEAFF.

The chain uses TRBV4-1 and TRBJ2-1; tentatively, D is TRBD2 (6 bases). Per germline, CDR1 MGHRA and CDR2 YSYEKL. V shed 4 bases and J shed 5 bases, with 18 bases lying between them. The CDR3 consists of 16 residues. The CDR3 here is CASSLTGTPGHNEQFF. For the CDR3, the DNA is TGCGCCAGCAGCCTTACCGGGACTCCGGGCCACAATGAGCAGTTCTTC.

The rearrangement joins TRBV20-1 to TRBJ1-1; D ambiguous. This CDR3 contains 13 residues. V lost 3 bases and J lost 0, with 8 bases in between. From germline, CDR1 is DFQATT and CDR2 SNEGSKA (reference sequence). The CDR3 DNA is TGCAGTGCTAGTCGGGATCTGAACACTGAAGCTTTCTTT. It yields the protein CSASRDLNTEAFF.

There are a few counts of this clone. This chain uses TRBV21-1 with TRBJ2-7; TRBD1 reflects the table's D call only, with no check against the DNA. TRBV21-1 corresponds to a pseudogene. The CDR3 length is 16 residues. The CDR3 coding sequence is TGTGCCAGCAGCAGGCGGACAGGGGGCCCCAGGGACGAGCAGTACTTC. This sequence encodes CASSRRTGGPRDEQYF.

The CDR3 DNA reads TGTGCCAGCAGTTTATTACGGGACATAGTTTCGGCGACTCATAGGTGGGCTAATGAAAAACTGTTTTTT. Encoded protein: CASSLLRDIVSATHRWANEKLFF. The J gene is TRBJ1-4, the V gene TRBV28; D perhaps matches TRBD1 (6 bases). CDR3 size: 23 residues. Between the trimmed V and J ends, which lost 1 base and 3 bases, there was a span of 33 bases. The V gene's germline CDR1 is MDHEN and CDR2 SYDVKM.

The V and J genes are TRBV28 and TRBJ1-1; tentatively, D is TRBD1 (5 bases). The ends were cut back, 3 bases at V and 3 bases at J, with 14 bases in the middle. The V gene's germline CDR1 is MDHEN and CDR2 SYDVKM. The CDR3 has 15 residues. CDR3 in amino acids: CASSFPGFLDTEAFF. CDR3 sequence (DNA): TGTGCCAGCAGTTTCCCAGGGTTCTTAGACACTGAAGCTTTCTTT. Full variable domain (outside the CDR3, taken from reference TRBV28 and TRBJ1-1): DVKVTQSSRYLVKRTGEKVFLECVQDMDHENMFWYRQDPGLGLRLIYFSYDVKMKEKGDIPEGYSVSREKKERFSLILESASTNQTSMYLCASSFPGFLDTEAFFGQGTRLTVV.

The V and J genes are TRBV29-1 and TRBJ1-1; tentative D call: TRBD1 (5 bases). V lost 4 bases, J lost 4 bases, and 13 bases lay in between. Germline lookup yields CDR1 SQVTM and CDR2 ANQGSEA. CDR3 length: 13 amino acids. The CDR3 DNA sequence: TGCAGCGTTGTCGGGGGAGGATCCACTGAAGCTTTCTTT. Its translation: CSVVGGGSTEAFF.

The sample holds one count of this clone. The chain joins TRBV15 to TRBJ1-3; D remains ambiguous. Germline-derived CDR1 and CDR2 are LNHNV and YYDKDF (reference sequence). V shed 1 base and J shed 4 bases, with 5 bases lying between them. CDR3 length equals 13 residues. CDR3 amino acids: CATSRGEGNTIYF. As DNA, the CDR3 is TGTGCCACCAGCAGAGGAGAAGGAAACACCATATATTTT.

V usage is TRBV21-1 and J usage is TRBJ2-3; TRBD2 was called by the table and not checked on the DNA. TRBV21-1 is a listed pseudogene. This CDR3 has 17 residues. CDR3 in amino acids: CASIQRSGPTSTDTQYF. CDR3 in DNA: TGTGCCAGCATTCAGAGGAGCGGACCCACTAGCACAGATACGCAGTATTTT.

The chain is built from TRBV24-1 and TRBJ2-3; 7 bases map to TRBD1. This CDR3 spans 14 amino acids. The germline gives CDR1 KGHDR, CDR2 SFDVKD. Trimming took 8 bases from V and 5 from J; bases not matched to a gene: 9. This CDR3 is CATNSRQGKDTQYF. CDR3 in DNA: TGTGCCACCAACTCAAGACAGGGCAAAGATACGCAGTATTTT.

In the case of this clone: Other DNA sequences of this sample code for an identical CDR3. J is TRBJ2-1 and V is TRBV9; TRBD2 agrees at 11 bases. The V and J ends lost 0 bases and 6 bases, in that order; junction bases with no gene match: 2. Per germline, CDR1 SGDLS and CDR2 YYNGEE. The CDR3 is made up of 15 amino acids. As DNA, the CDR3 is TGTGCCAGCAGCGTAGGTCTAGCGGGAGGCAATGAGCAGTTCTTC. Translation gives CASSVGLAGGNEQFF.

The chain employs TRBV10-3 and TRBJ2-7, with 10 positions matching TRBD2. Germline trimming cut 11 bases from V and 0 bases from J; bases unmatched to any gene: 7. Per the germline V gene, CDR1 is ENHRY and CDR2 is SYGVKD. CDR3 length equals 14 residues. CDR3 sequence: CAVLSGRSSYEQYF. In DNA form, the CDR3 reads TGTGCCGTCCTTAGCGGGAGGAGCTCCTACGAGCAGTACTTC.

CDR3: CASSLRRSGLAYTGELFF. CDR3 nucleotides: TGTGCCAGCAGCCTGCGTCGGTCGGGACTAGCTTACACCGGGGAGCTGTTTTTT. This rearrangement joins TRBV5-8 to TRBJ2-2; 9 bases are shared with TRBD2. The V gene's germline CDR1 is SGHTS and CDR2 YDEGEE. V lost 4 bases to trimming and J lost 3 bases; unmatched junction nucleotides: 13. CDR3 length: 18 residues.

The chain is built from TRBV20-1 and TRBJ2-7, with D possibly matching TRBD1 (6 bases). The V and J ends lost 6 bases and 8 bases respectively, with 14 bases between them. In germline, CDR1 is DFQATT, CDR2 SNEGSKA (reference sequence). This CDR3 spans 11 amino acids. CDR3 in DNA: TGCAGTGCCGGGACACCCAAGCAGCAGTACTTC. Its translation is CSAGTPKQQYF.

Notes on this clone: The identical CDR3 is also encoded by other nucleotide sequences in the sample. The gene calls are TRBV5-1 and TRBJ2-1, with TRBD2 identical over 7 bases. Germline V gene lookup returns CDR1 SGHRS and CDR2 YFSETQ. The J segment lost 1 base and the V segment lost 1 base, leaving 2 bases of the junction unmatched. The CDR3 is made up of 15 amino acids. Here the CDR3 reads CASSLRGSSYNEQFF. For the CDR3, the DNA is TGCGCCAGCAGCTTGCGCGGGAGTTCCTACAATGAGCAGTTCTTC.

Only a few counts were recorded for this clone. The chain employs TRBV20-1 and TRBJ2-7; TRBD2 agrees at 8 bases. V was clipped by 3 bases and J by 10 bases; unmatched bases: 8. CDR3 size: 12 residues. In germline, CDR1 is DFQATT, CDR2 SNEGSKA (reference sequence). Here the CDR3 DNA reads TGCAGTGCTAGTCGGACTAGCACTATACAGTACTTC. Encoded protein: CSASRTSTIQYF.

This chain connects TRBV18 to TRBJ1-2; possibly TRBD1 for D (6 bases). V lost 0 bases to trimming and J lost 4 bases, with 15 bases between them. The CDR3 contains 16 residues. In germline, CDR1 is KGHSH, CDR2 LQKENI. CDR3 DNA: TGTGCCAGCTCACCACCGCTGACAGGTGGGCCCTATGGCTACACCTTC. Residues: CASSPPLTGGPYGYTF.

V usage is TRBV12-5 and J usage is TRBJ2-3, with D unclear. Germline V lookup: CDR1 LGHNT, CDR2 FRNRAP. This CDR3 region has 14 residues. Trimming shortened V by 7 bases and J by 1 base, and 12 bases separated the two germline ends. In nucleotides, the CDR3 is TGTGCTAGTGCCGATTCTACTCGCACAGATACGCAGTATTTT. Translating gives CASADSTRTDTQYF.

The genes are TRBV7-9 and TRBJ1-5; D is undetermined. V was pared by 4 bases and J by 5 bases, with 9 bases between. Germline loops: CDR1 SEHNR, CDR2 FQNEAQ (reference sequence). The CDR3 is 13 amino acids. CDR3 coding DNA: TGTGCCAGCAGCTCAATGAGGGATCAGCCCCAGCATTTT. It translates to CASSSMRDQPQHF.

The V and J genes are TRBV7-2 and TRBJ2-7, with a weak D call TRBD1 (7 bases). CDR1 and CDR2 from the germline V gene are SGHTA and FQGNSA. There are 13 residues in the CDR3. The V and J ends lost 2 bases and 7 bases respectively, with 12 bases between them. CDR3 sequence (DNA): TGTGCCAGCAGCTTAAATTCAGGGGGGGAGCAGTACTTC. It specifies CASSLNSGGEQYF.

V usage is TRBV7-5 and J usage is TRBJ1-2; the D call of TRBD1 is as the table states it, not checked on the DNA. TRBV7-5 is a recognized pseudogene. CDR3 length: 17 residues. This chain's CDR3 is CARSLFLLLTGYYGYTF. In nucleotides, the CDR3 is TGTGCCAGAAGCTTGTTCCTCTTATTGACAGGGTACTATGGCTACACCTTC.

The V gene is TRBV9, the J gene TRBJ1-1; TRBD1 matches 9 bases. CDR3 length equals 14 residues. V was clipped by 0 bases and J by 7 bases; unmatched bases: 4. Germline assignment: CDR1 SGDLS and CDR2 YYNGEE. DNA for the CDR3: TGTGCCAGCAGCGTAGTAGGGGGACAGGGTGAAGCTTTCTTT. Its translation: CASSVVGGQGEAFF.

The chain recombines TRBV6-5 with TRBJ2-1; D perhaps matches TRBD2 (5 bases). Deletions cut 7 bases from V and 5 bases from J, with 12 bases between. The CDR3 covers 13 residues. Germline V lookup: CDR1 MNHEY, CDR2 SVGAGI. CDR3 sequence reads: CASTRWENNEQFF. CDR3 nucleotides: TGTGCCAGCACCCGCTGGGAGAACAATGAGCAGTTCTTC.

The V call is TRBV19, the J call TRBJ1-1, with D uncertain. V was pared by 0 bases and J by 3 bases, with 8 bases between. This CDR3 has 14 amino acids. Germline V gene lookup returns CDR1 LNHDA and CDR2 SQIVND (reference sequence). For the CDR3, the DNA is TGTGCCAGTAGTATAGATCACCAGGACACTGAAGCTTTCTTT. Protein product: CASSIDHQDTEAFF.

This rearrangement joins TRBV6-5 to TRBJ2-2; D is possibly TRBD1 (6 bases). The CDR3 has 15 amino acids. V lost 5 bases and J 4 bases, leaving 14 bases between the germline ends. Germline V lookup: CDR1 MNHEY, CDR2 SVGAGI. CDR3 bases: TGTGCCAGCAGTCCAGACAGGACGGGCACCGGGGAGCTGTTTTTT. Translation gives CASSPDRTGTGELFF.

The chain joins TRBV3-1 (or the pseudogene TRBV3-2) to TRBJ1-1; D is perhaps TRBD1 (6 bases). Trimming took 1 base from V and 0 from J, leaving 12 bases between them. Germline CDR1 is LGHDT and CDR2 is YNNKEL (reference sequence). The CDR3 spans 16 residues. Here the CDR3 reads CASSQVRGIMNTEAFF. The DNA of the CDR3 is TGTGCCAGCAGCCAAGTAAGGGGGATCATGAACACTGAAGCTTTCTTT.